This passage covers 22 T cell receptor beta chains from one sample sequenced in a study of shared clonotypes between healthy human individuals (dated by TCRdb to 2019 to 2021). The library was prepared using the immunoSEQ multiplex PCR assay. TCRdb provides this immuneACCESS table in a form limited to in-frame rearrangements. Some clones are lacking; in checked studies, under half of them reflect an unresolved V gene, and why the rest are absent is not known. Present in this sample are fewer than 850,000 clones, approximately 75% of which were seen just once. The top ten constitute 1.5% to 2% of the sample. The sequenced sample was memory CD4+ T cells sorted from blood. The meaning of the sample's cell subset or site label: CD45RA-negative fraction. These TCRs come from a woman in her 30s in good health.

V and J are TRBV5-1 and TRBJ1-1; D is uncertain. V was trimmed by 3 bases and J by 10 bases, leaving 16 bases between them. This CDR3 region has 13 residues. The germline V gene encodes CDR1 SGHRS and CDR2 YFSETQ. The CDR3 nucleotides read TGCGCCAGCAGCTGGGATCCCGACCAGGTAGCTTTCTTT. It yields the protein CASSWDPDQVAFF.

The genes are TRBV30 and TRBJ2-3; 11 bases are shared with TRBD2. Germline-derived CDR1 and CDR2 are GTSNPN and SVGIG (reference sequence). Germline trimming cut 6 bases from V and 2 bases from J; bases unmatched to any gene: 10. This CDR3 is 16 amino acids long. The CDR3 loop is CACQTSGAIYTDTQYF. CDR3 coding DNA: TGTGCCTGCCAGACTAGCGGGGCAATATACACAGATACGCAGTATTTT.

V and J are TRBV11-3 and TRBJ1-1, with D hard to call. CDR1 SGHNT and CDR2 YENEEA come from the germline V gene. V was pared by 1 base and J by 2 bases, with 8 bases between. The length of the CDR3 is 14 residues. The CDR3 sequence is CASSLGHFNTEAFF. CDR3 DNA sequence: TGTGCCAGCAGCTTAGGGCATTTTAACACTGAAGCTTTCTTT.

The CDR3 DNA follows: TGTGCCAGCAGCTCTCCCCCGGGCACGGACGAGCAGTACTTC. Translation: CASSSPPGTDEQYF. The J gene is TRBJ2-7, the V gene TRBV7-9; no reliable D call. The CDR3 has 14 amino acids. V gave up 4 bases and J gave up 5 bases, with 15 bases separating them. Germline CDR1 and CDR2: SEHNR and FQNEAQ (reference sequence).

Note on this clone: Other DNA sequences in the sample encode the same CDR3. The chain recombines TRBV6-6 with TRBJ1-4; tentatively, D is TRBD1 (5 bases). CDR1 and CDR2 (germline): MNHNY, SVGAGI (reference sequence). This CDR3 is built from 14 residues. The V gene lost 2 bases and the J gene lost 2 bases, with 6 bases spanning the gap. The CDR3 loop reads CASSYGDTNEKLFF. For the CDR3, the DNA is TGTGCCAGCAGTTACGGGGACACTAATGAAAAACTGTTTTTT.

This sequence joins TRBV4-1 and TRBJ2-5; 8 bases line up with TRBD2. Germline V gives CDR1 MGHRA, CDR2 YSYEKL. V lost 0 bases, J lost 2 bases, and 8 bases stayed unmatched. This CDR3 has 17 residues. DNA of the CDR3: TGCGCCAGCAGCCAAGAACGGAATAGCGGGGCACAAGAGACCCAGTACTTC. The encoded protein is CASSQERNSGAQETQYF.

The gene calls are TRBV15 and TRBJ1-1, with TRBD1 as a possible D gene (6 bases). CDR1 and CDR2 from the germline V gene are LNHNV and YYDKDF (reference sequence). The CDR3 is 14 residues long. With 3 bases removed from V and 4 bases from J, the gap between germline ends came to 12 bases. This chain's CDR3 is CATSSRGASTEAFF. As DNA, the CDR3 is TGTGCCACCAGCAGTCGGGGGGCGAGCACTGAAGCTTTCTTT.

The CDR3 DNA sequence: TGTGCCAGCAGTTTGGAGCCCCCCTCCGGGACCCTTAAATACGAGCAGTACTTC. It specifies CASSLEPPSGTLKYEQYF. V is TRBV27 and J is TRBJ2-7, with D perhaps given as TRBD1 or TRBD2 (5 bases each). CDR3 length: 18 residues. V dropped 3 bases and J dropped 4 bases, with 25 bases sitting between them. In germline, CDR1 is MNHEY, CDR2 SMNVEV (reference sequence).

This chain uses TRBV19 with TRBJ1-2; D call uncertain. Trimming left V 5 bases short and J 4 bases short, with 5 bases between. This CDR3 has 11 residues. CDR1 LNHDA and CDR2 SQIVND come from the germline V gene (reference sequence). The CDR3 coding sequence is TGTGCCAGTAGTGACATCTATGGCTACACCTTC. The encoded protein is CASSDIYGYTF.

The chain carries TRBV10-3 and TRBJ1-2; D is ambiguous. Trimming took 6 bases from V and 7 from J, leaving 18 bases between them. The CDR3 is 14 amino acids. Germline assignment: CDR1 ENHRY and CDR2 SYGVKD. CDR3 coding DNA: TGTGCCATCAGCGCGGCGGCGCTTCAGTTTGGCTACACCTTC. The encoded protein is CAISAAALQFGYTF.

This chain joins TRBV15 and TRBJ2-5; D may be TRBD1 (7 bases). Germline V gene sequence: CDR1 LNHNV, CDR2 YYDKDF (reference sequence). The CDR3 contains 16 residues. V was shortened by 0 bases and J by 1 base, with 12 bases between the two germline ends. CDR3 protein: CATSRDGGTAQETQYF. DNA for the CDR3: TGTGCCACCAGCAGAGATGGAGGGACAGCCCAAGAGACCCAGTACTTC.

In its sample, this clone was seen once. The chain recombines TRBV28 with TRBJ2-2; D remains unclear. CDR1 is MDHEN and CDR2 is SYDVKM in the germline V gene. Trimming stripped 3 bases from V and 5 bases from J, with 7 bases between. The CDR3 loop spans 13 amino acids. The CDR3 DNA reads TGTGCCAGCAGTTTTTCCTTGACCGGGGAGCTGTTTTTT. This encodes CASSFSLTGELFF.

This rearrangement joins TRBV28 to TRBJ2-7; 10 positions agree with TRBD1. Trimming cost V 6 bases and J 3 bases; bases outside gene matches: 8. This CDR3 is built from 15 residues. Germline CDR1 is MDHEN and CDR2 is SYDVKM. CDR3: CASSPSRDRGYEQYF. CDR3 nucleotides: TGTGCCAGCAGCCCCTCCCGGGACAGGGGCTACGAGCAGTACTTC.

The chain employs TRBV19 and TRBJ1-5; no firm D call. CDR3 length: 15 amino acids. Germline CDR1 is LNHDA and CDR2 is SQIVND (reference sequence). V lost 5 bases and J lost 2, with 13 bases in between. The CDR3 region is CASSVNRARNQPQHF. In DNA form, the CDR3 reads TGTGCCAGTAGTGTGAACCGGGCCCGCAATCAGCCCCAGCATTTT.

For the CDR3, the DNA is TGTGCCAGCAGCCAGGACCAACTAGGCACCTACGAGCAGTACTTC. Encoded protein: CASSQDQLGTYEQYF. The V gene is TRBV5-8, the J gene TRBJ2-7; possibly TRBD2 for D (5 bases). CDR1 SGHTS and CDR2 YDEGEE come from the germline V gene. V was shortened by 4 bases and J by 2 bases, with 16 bases between the two germline ends. This CDR3 spans 15 amino acids.

This clone was found once. The rearrangement joins TRBV5-1 to TRBJ2-5, with D hard to call. There are 13 residues in the CDR3. Per the germline V gene, CDR1 is SGHRS and CDR2 is YFSETQ. V lost 0 bases and J 5 bases, leaving 8 bases between the germline ends. CDR3 in DNA: TGCGCCAGCAGCTTGGGGGCTTCCGAGACCCAGTACTTC. Its protein product is CASSLGASETQYF. The variable domain in full, completed from reference TRBV5-1 and TRBJ2-5, reads KAGVTQTPRYLIKTRGQQVTLSCSPISGHRSVSWYQQTPGQGLQFLFEYFSETQRNKGNFPGRFSGRQFSNSRSEMNVSTLELGDSALYLCASSLGASETQYFGPGTRLLVL.

This clone was seen a handful of times. The rearrangement links TRBV27 to TRBJ2-4, with D possibly TRBD1 on 6 matching bases. Looked up from germline, CDR1 is MNHEY and CDR2 is SMNVEV (reference sequence). Trimming took off 3 bases at V and 4 bases at J, with 13 bases between the two ends. The CDR3 loop spans 15 amino acids. CDR3 bases: TGTGCCAGCAGTTTCCTCTCGGACAGTAAAAACATTCAGTACTTC. It specifies CASSFLSDSKNIQYF.

This clone was seen more than once but under ten times. V is TRBV19 and J is TRBJ2-7, with 8 bases aligning to TRBD1. This CDR3 region has 15 residues. Unmatched junction bases numbered 9, after V lost 5 bases and J lost 3 bases. Germline values: CDR1 LNHDA, CDR2 SQIVND (reference sequence). The CDR3: CASSQDRGALYEQYF. The CDR3 coding sequence is TGTGCCAGTAGTCAAGACAGGGGAGCCCTCTACGAGCAGTACTTC.

The sample holds a few counts of this clone. CDR3 DNA: TGTGCCAGCAGTCGGGCAGGCTATGGCTACACCTTC. Its protein product is CASSRAGYGYTF. The rearrangement uses TRBV28 and TRBJ1-2; D unresolved. Deletions cut 5 bases from V and 4 bases from J, with 8 bases between. The CDR3 is 12 amino acids. Germline V gives CDR1 MDHEN, CDR2 SYDVKM.

The chain employs TRBV25-1 and TRBJ2-7; D may be TRBD2 (5 bases). Germline V lookup: CDR1 MGHDK, CDR2 SYGVNS. This CDR3 region has 13 residues. The ends were cut back, 4 bases at V and 4 bases at J, with 11 bases in the middle. CDR3 coding DNA: TGTGCCAGCAGTGGCGGGCGTGAATACGAGCAGTACTTC. Its translation: CASSGGREYEQYF.

The chain combines TRBV27 with TRBJ1-5; 8 bases map to TRBD1. The CDR3 consists of 14 residues. V lost 8 bases, J lost 10 bases, and 13 bases stayed unmatched. Germline V gene sequence: CDR1 MNHEY, CDR2 SMNVEV (reference sequence). The CDR3 here is CASSIRTGSGPQHF. As DNA, the CDR3 is TGTGCCAGCTCGATACGGACAGGGTCGGGACCCCAGCATTTT.

In regard to this clone: This sequence may be a read error, since a much larger clone differs from it by one base. The sample has other DNA sequences that encode this CDR3 too. This CDR3 is CASSPRQGTYEQYF. The CDR3 DNA follows: TGTGCCAGCTCACCACGACAGGGAACCTACGAGCAGTACTTC. The chain uses TRBV18 and TRBJ2-7; 7 nucleotides match TRBD1. Germline V gene data show CDR1 as KGHSH and CDR2 as LQKENI. This CDR3 spans 14 amino acids. V lost 1 base and J lost 2; bases outside the gene matches: 2. Combining the CDR3 with reference TRBV18 and TRBJ2-7 gives the whole variable domain NAGVMQNPRHLVRRRGQEARLRCSPMKGHSHVYWYRQLPEEGLKFMVYLQKENIIDESGMPKERFSAEFPKEGPSILRIQQVVRGDSAAYFCASSPRQGTYEQYFGPGTRLTVT.